The 2 T cell receptor beta chains below were found in one sample sequenced in a study of long-term antiretroviral therapy in people with HIV. They ran version v3.0 of the immunoSEQ assay at survey level. TCRdb's copy holds only in-frame clones and misses some; the assay was immunoSEQ multiplex PCR. The sample has around 13,000 clones; roughly three quarters are singletons. The sample was unsorted PBMCs, taken 0.5 years before starting antiretroviral therapy. The receptor set was obtained from a woman aged 40 to 50 with HIV.

The rearrangement uses TRBV7-2 and TRBJ1-1; possible D gene TRBD1, 6 bases. CDR1 SGHTA and CDR2 FQGNSA come from the germline V gene. The CDR3 totals 15 residues. Trimming took 1 base from V and 7 from J, leaving 16 bases between them. The CDR3 region is CASSLEYGGLYEAFF. CDR3 nucleotides: TGTGCCAGCAGCTTAGAATATGGGGGCCTTTATGAAGCTTTCTTT.

The genes are TRBV29-1 and TRBJ1-1; no clear D gene. V was cut by 1 base and J by 2 bases, with 5 bases left in between. The CDR3 length is 12 residues. The germline V gene encodes CDR1 SQVTM and CDR2 ANQGSEA. Written as DNA, the CDR3 is TGCAGCGTTGAAGCTCACAACACTGAAGCTTTCTTT. Amino acids: CSVEAHNTEAFF.